This T cell receptor (beta chain) was observed in a study of T cell repertoires and Cas9 in healthy adults (dated by TCRdb to 2016 to 2019). About the investigation overall: Within the CD4 and CD8 compartments, the researchers characterized SpCas9-reactive T cells in terms of multi-effector potency, cytotoxicity and lineage determination. This study looked at whether people already carry T cell immunity to the Streptococcus pyogenes Cas9 nuclease (SpCas9), the enzyme used in CRISPR gene editing. Study-wide conclusions, independent of this receptor: In vitro, the proliferation and function of SpCas9-reactive effector T cells were reported to be mitigated by SpCas9-reactive regulatory T cells.

Healthy humans were used as donors in the study. CDR1 SGHTA and CDR2 FQGTGA were looked up in the germline V gene. From V the trimming removes 3 bases and from J it removes 0 bases, while the gene matches leave 6 bases of the junction unaccounted for. From its cysteine to its phenylalanine, the CDR3 spans 16 amino acids. The read is trimmed to its CDR3 DNA, 48 bases read in frame from base 1. To prepare the library, the immunoSEQ multiplex PCR assay was applied. Imported from immuneACCESS, the table was reduced by TCRdb to in-frame sequences with V and J called. These copies leave out some clones; in studies compared against another copy, an unresolved V gene accounts for under half, and the cause of the remainder is not known. Here the sample has over 11,000 clones; approximately 89% occur a single time. The top ten hold 1.5% of the sample. Notes on this clone: Its recognized antigen is unknown. Base qualities are missing; no much larger clone stands one base away.

Recombination joined TRBV7-3 with TRBJ2-3; 7 bases in between match TRBD2. The clonotype comes from a human donor in good health. Material: Tregs (CD4+, CD25+, CD127-, CD137-, CD154-) from PBMCs; culture status not recorded. The sequenced DNA: TGTGCCAGCAGCTTTTCAGCGGGAACTAGCACAGATACGCAGTATTTT. Its protein product is CASSFSAGTSTDTQYF.